This TCR beta chain is from a study of cytomegalovirus exposure and HLA in healthy donors. 60 Vbeta and 13 Jbeta primers were used in PCR. Profiled with immunoSEQ multiplex PCR; TCRdb holds only in-frame clones, not every one. The table includes some 110,000 clones, 83% detected once. Details on this clone: No antigen is known for it.

Study findings and constraints: At a 0.05 false discovery rate, a later analysis found 15,000 to 20,000 TCR beta sequences to be associated with HLA alleles. Both high specificity and high sensitivity reportedly marked the classifier's diagnosis of cytomegalovirus status.

Germline assignment: CDR1 ENHRY and CDR2 SYGVKD. CDR3 length: 13 residues. V dropped 4 bases and J dropped 3 bases, with 7 bases sitting between them. The V call is TRBV10-3, the J call TRBJ1-5; no definite D call. The source material was PBMCs. The origin of this receptor is a man between 18 and 35 years old in good health and CMV-seronegative. CDR3 loop: CAISATDNQPQHF. The DNA for the CDR3 is TGTGCCATCAGTGCCACAGACAATCAGCCCCAGCATTTT.